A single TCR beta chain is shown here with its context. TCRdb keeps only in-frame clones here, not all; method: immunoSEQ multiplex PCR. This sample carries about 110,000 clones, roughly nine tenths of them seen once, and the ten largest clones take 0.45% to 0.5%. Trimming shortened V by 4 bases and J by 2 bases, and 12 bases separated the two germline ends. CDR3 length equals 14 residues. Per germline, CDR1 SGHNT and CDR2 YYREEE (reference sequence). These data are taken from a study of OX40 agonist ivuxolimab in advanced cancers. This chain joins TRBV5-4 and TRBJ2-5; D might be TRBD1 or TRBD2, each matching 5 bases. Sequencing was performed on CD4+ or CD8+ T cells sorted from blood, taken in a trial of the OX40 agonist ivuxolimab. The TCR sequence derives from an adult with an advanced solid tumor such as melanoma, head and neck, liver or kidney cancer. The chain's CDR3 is CASSPGTSQETQYF. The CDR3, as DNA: TGTGCCAGCAGCCCCGGGACGTCACAAGAGACCCAGTACTTC.